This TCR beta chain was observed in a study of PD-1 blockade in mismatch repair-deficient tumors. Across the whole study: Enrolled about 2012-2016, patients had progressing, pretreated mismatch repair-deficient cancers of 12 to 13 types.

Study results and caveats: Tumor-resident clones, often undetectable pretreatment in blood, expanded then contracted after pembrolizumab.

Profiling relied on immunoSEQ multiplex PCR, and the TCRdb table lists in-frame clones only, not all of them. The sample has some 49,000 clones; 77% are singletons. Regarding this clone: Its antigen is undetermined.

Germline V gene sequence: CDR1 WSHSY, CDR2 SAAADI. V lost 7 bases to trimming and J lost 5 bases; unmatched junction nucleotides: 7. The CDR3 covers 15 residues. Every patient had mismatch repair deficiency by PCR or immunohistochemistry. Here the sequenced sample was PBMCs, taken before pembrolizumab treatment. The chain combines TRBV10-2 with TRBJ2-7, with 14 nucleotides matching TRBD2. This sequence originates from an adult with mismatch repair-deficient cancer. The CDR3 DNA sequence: TGCGCCAGCAAGCCGGGACTAGCGGGAGTTAACGAGCAGTACTTC. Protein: CASKPGLAGVNEQYF.